This T cell receptor beta chain was observed in a study of blood T cells in healthy people across ages. Sample donors were healthy Caucasian individuals that came from Russia, aged roughly 6 to 100. Next came a second PCR, run for about 7 to 12 cycles, which used a sample-barcoded 5' primer along with a J-beta primer mix. At least 3 million CDR3-containing paired-end reads were obtained per sample. Via MiXCR, TCRdb re-called the 5' RACE reads, giving one row per CDR3 protein. Among about 650,000 distinct CDR3 sequences listed, approximately 30% were seen once. This CDR3 region has 12 residues. Germline V gives CDR1 LNHDA, CDR2 SQIVND (reference sequence). V was trimmed by 3 bases and J by 5 bases, leaving 5 bases between them.

V is TRBV19 and J is TRBJ1-5; D is unresolved. Sequencing used blood. The receptor was isolated from an elderly woman in good health. In DNA, the CDR3 is TGTGCCAGTAGTATCTCAGATCAGCCCCAGCATTTT. This encodes CASSISDQPQHF. Combining the CDR3 with reference TRBV19 and TRBJ1-5 gives the whole variable domain DGGITQSPKYLFRKEGQNVTLSCEQNLNHDAMYWYRQDPGQGLRLIYYSQIVNDFQKGDIAEGYSVSREKKESFPLTVTSAQKNPTAFYLCASSISDQPQHFGDGTRLSIL.